These 18 T cell receptor beta chains share one sample of origin, sequenced in a study of blood T cell repertoires in COVID-19. TCRdb keeps only in-frame clones here, not all; method: immunoSEQ multiplex PCR. The data contain around 100,000 clones, 70% to 80% of them singletons. The sequenced material came from peripheral blood. The receptors were sampled from a man between 60 and 70 years old with active or convalescent COVID-19.

V is TRBV27 and J is TRBJ1-3; D is perhaps TRBD1 (5 bases). The CDR3 has 14 amino acids. Germline loops: CDR1 MNHEY, CDR2 SMNVEV (reference sequence). With 5 bases removed from V and 4 bases from J, the gap between germline ends came to 12 bases. The CDR3 DNA reads as TGTGCCAGCAGTCCCCGACAGAGAGGAAACACCATATATTTT. It specifies CASSPRQRGNTIYF.

CDR3 region: CASSINGLGNQPQHF. The CDR3 bases are TGTGCCAGTAGTATTAACGGGTTGGGCAATCAGCCCCAGCATTTT. The chain combines TRBV19 with TRBJ1-5; D not resolved. This CDR3 region has 15 residues. Trimming took off 3 bases at V and 2 bases at J, with 11 bases between the two ends. Germline V gives CDR1 LNHDA, CDR2 SQIVND (reference sequence).

This clone has a handful of counts. This chain connects TRBV2 to TRBJ1-5; D gene ambiguous. The CDR3 consists of 13 residues. From germline, CDR1 is SNHLY and CDR2 FYNNEI. V lost 2 bases, J lost 4 bases, and 6 bases lay in between. CDR3 bases: TGTGCCAGCAGTGAAATCCAGAATCAGCCCCAGCATTTT. Translating it yields CASSEIQNQPQHF.

This clone has a single count. The V call is TRBV2, the J call TRBJ2-1; 7 bases fit TRBD1. From germline, CDR1 is SNHLY and CDR2 FYNNEI. The CDR3 length is 13 residues. The V and J ends lost 5 bases and 8 bases, in that order; junction bases with no gene match: 6. The CDR3 reads CASSKTGIDEQFF. CDR3 DNA: TGTGCCAGCAGTAAGACAGGGATCGATGAGCAGTTCTTC.

The chain links TRBV19 to TRBJ1-5, with D maybe TRBD1 (5 bases). The V end was cut by 10 bases, the J end by 5 bases, with 12 bases between. This CDR3 has 12 residues. Per germline, CDR1 LNHDA and CDR2 SQIVND (reference sequence). The DNA of the CDR3 is TGTGCCACCAATCAGGGCCATCAGCCCCAGCATTTT. Translation gives CATNQGHQPQHF.

The chain employs TRBV11-3 and TRBJ2-4; tentative D call: TRBD2 (7 bases). In germline, CDR1 is SGHNT, CDR2 YENEEA. The CDR3 is made up of 15 amino acids. V lost 5 bases to trimming and J lost 0 bases, with 11 bases between them. This CDR3 reads CASSPGGPAKNIQYF. The CDR3 DNA reads as TGTGCCAGCAGCCCCGGGGGGCCAGCCAAAAACATTCAGTACTTC.

This clone has a single count. This chain connects TRBV6-6 to TRBJ2-1, with 12 bases lining up with TRBD2. Germline loops: CDR1 MNHNY, CDR2 SVGAGI (reference sequence). Trimming removed 8 bases from V and 1 base from J; junction bases left unmatched: 15. The CDR3 is made up of 19 amino acids. The chain's CDR3 is CASRRSGTSGSGSYNEQFF. The CDR3 bases are TGTGCCAGCCGCCGATCCGGGACTAGCGGGTCCGGTTCCTACAATGAGCAGTTCTTC.

This sequence joins TRBV5-4 and TRBJ2-2, with 12 bases aligning to TRBD2. Germline loops: CDR1 SGHNT, CDR2 YYREEE (reference sequence). J lost 2 bases, V lost 4 bases, and 3 bases had no gene match. The CDR3 consists of 16 residues. Written as DNA, the CDR3 is TGTGCCAGCAGCCCTGGACTAGCGGGAAACACCGGGGAGCTGTTTTTT. Protein product: CASSPGLAGNTGELFF. The variable domain in full, completed from reference TRBV5-4 and TRBJ2-2, reads ETGVTQSPTHLIKTRGQQVTLRCSSQSGHNTVSWYQQALGQGPQFIFQYYREEENGRGNFPPRFSGLQFPNYSSELNVNALELDDSALYLCASSPGLAGNTGELFFGEGSRLTVL.

This clone was counted once. The V gene is TRBV5-1, the J gene TRBJ2-1; D is possibly TRBD2 (5 bases). The V end lost 7 bases, the J end lost 0 bases, and 11 bases lay between the germline ends. This CDR3 is 14 amino acids long. CDR1 and CDR2 (germline): SGHRS, YFSETQ. DNA for the CDR3: TGCGCCAGCGGAGGCGGTAGCTCCTACAATGAGCAGTTCTTC. Translation: CASGGGSSYNEQFF. Looking up the rest from reference TRBV5-1 and TRBJ2-1 gives the full variable domain: KAGVTQTPRYLIKTRGQQVTLSCSPISGHRSVSWYQQTPGQGLQFLFEYFSETQRNKGNFPGRFSGRQFSNSRSEMNVSTLELGDSALYLCASGGGSSYNEQFFGPGTRLTVL.

This sequence joins TRBV28 and TRBJ1-2, with D uncertain. Germline-derived CDR1 and CDR2 are MDHEN and SYDVKM. The CDR3 has 14 residues. The V end lost 2 bases, the J end lost 3 bases, and 10 bases lay between the germline ends. CDR3 sequence reads: CASSLIGRDYGYTF. The CDR3, as DNA: TGTGCCAGCAGTTTAATAGGGCGGGACTATGGCTACACCTTC.

This clone was seen repeatedly, ten times or more. The chain uses TRBV2 and TRBJ2-5; tentatively, D is TRBD2 (6 bases). The CDR3 is 14 amino acids. Trimming shortened V by 5 bases and J by 4 bases, and 14 bases separated the two germline ends. Germline V CDR1 and CDR2: SNHLY, FYNNEI. The CDR3: CASSPLTGVETQYF. In nucleotides, the CDR3 is TGTGCCAGCAGTCCCCTGACGGGAGTAGAGACCCAGTACTTC.

The chain is built from TRBV3-1 (or the pseudogene TRBV3-2) and TRBJ2-1; TRBD2 matches 7 bases. Trimming removed 4 bases from V and 6 bases from J; junction bases left unmatched: 12. The germline V gene encodes CDR1 LGHDT and CDR2 YNNKEL (reference sequence). This CDR3 comprises 16 residues. Written as DNA, the CDR3 is TGTGCCAGCAGCCGGCCTGGGAGGGCACCCGGCAATGAGCAGTTCTTC. This translates into CASSRPGRAPGNEQFF.

CDR3 in amino acids: CASSQDGSLPYGYTF. The CDR3 nucleotides read TGCGCCAGCAGCCAAGATGGCAGTCTCCCCTATGGCTACACCTTC. The chain has TRBV4-1 and TRBJ1-2; D not resolved. The germline CDR1 and CDR2 sequences are MGHRA and YSYEKL. The CDR3 covers 15 residues. The V gene lost 0 bases and the J gene lost 4 bases, with 12 bases spanning the gap.

Turning to this clone: Its ends do not fully match the called genes, so a read error is possible. The rearrangement links TRBV7-7 to TRBJ2-6; tentative D call: TRBD1 (6 bases). The length of the CDR3 is 19 residues. In germline, CDR1 is SSHAT, CDR2 FNYEAQ (reference sequence). In DNA, the CDR3 is TGTGCTAGCAGCGATACCGATACAGGGCCGATCTCTGGGGCCAACGTCCTGACTTTC. Translated: CASSDTDTGPISGANVLTF. The full variable domain, completed using reference TRBV7-7 and TRBJ2-6, is GAGVSQSPRYKVTKRGQDVTLRCDPISSHATLYWYQQALGQGPEFLTYFNYEAQPDKSGLPSDRFSAERPEGSISTLTIQRTEQRDSAMYRCASSDTDTGPISGANVLTFGAGSRLTVL.

The CDR3 sequence is CASSEMGAQFF. CDR3 sequence (DNA): TGTGCCAGCAGTGAAATGGGGGCGCAGTTCTTC. The chain uses TRBV6-1 and TRBJ2-1, with D perhaps matching TRBD1 (6 bases). Germline-derived CDR1 and CDR2 are MNHNS and SASEGT. Trimming took off 2 bases at V and 12 bases at J, with 8 bases between the two ends. The CDR3 contains 11 residues.

The gene calls are TRBV12-3 or TRBV12-4 and TRBJ2-7; 7 bases are a match to TRBD1. Trimming took 4 bases from V and 12 from J; bases not matched to a gene: 12. The CDR3 consists of 13 residues. This chain's CDR3 is CASSSEGQSPRYV. The CDR3 DNA is TGTGCCAGCAGTTCTGAGGGACAGTCCCCCAGGTACGTC.

This rearrangement joins TRBV6-5 to TRBJ2-7; D not resolved. Germline V gene sequence: CDR1 MNHEY, CDR2 SVGAGI. The CDR3 totals 13 residues. V lost 5 bases, J lost 6 bases, and 14 bases lay in between. CDR3 DNA: TGTGCCAGCAGTATGCATGACAAGGTCGAGCAGTACGTC. Amino acids: CASSMHDKVEQYV.

J is TRBJ1-1 and V is TRBV4-3, with TRBD1 as a possible D gene (6 bases). Germline loops: CDR1 LGHNA, CDR2 YSLEER. V lost 2 bases, J lost 7 bases, and 17 bases lay in between. The CDR3 covers 15 residues. CDR3 nucleotides: TGCGCCAGCAGCCAACAACAGGGATTTCGGGGTGAAGCTTTCTTT. This codes for CASSQQQGFRGEAFF.